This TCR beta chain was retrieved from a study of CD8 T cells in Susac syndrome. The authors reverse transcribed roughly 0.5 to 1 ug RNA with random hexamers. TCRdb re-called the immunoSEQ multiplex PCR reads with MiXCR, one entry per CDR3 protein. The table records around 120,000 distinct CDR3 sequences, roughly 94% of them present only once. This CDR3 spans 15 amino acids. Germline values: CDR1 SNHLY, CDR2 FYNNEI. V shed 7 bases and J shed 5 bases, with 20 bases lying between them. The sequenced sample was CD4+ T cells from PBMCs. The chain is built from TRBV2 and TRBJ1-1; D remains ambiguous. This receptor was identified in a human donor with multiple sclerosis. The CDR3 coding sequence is TGTGCCAGCATTCCCGGCGGCGCAGCTTCGACTGAAGCTTTCTTT. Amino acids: CASIPGGAASTEAFF.